This entry describes one TCR beta chain. Method: immunoSEQ multiplex PCR; TCRdb's copy keeps in-frame clones and lacks some. The sample has 2 million to 2.5 million clones, 93% seen once. V was trimmed by 4 bases and J by 2 bases, leaving 26 bases between them. There are 19 residues in the CDR3. Germline lookup yields CDR1 SGHTS and CDR2 YDEGEE. This sample is part of a study of shared clonotypes between healthy human individuals. This TCR came from a man aged 18-30 years in good health. Some clones in this sample may be carry-over from other donors' samples. What was sequenced was naive CD4+ T cells from PBMCs. The sample's subset: CD45RA+ positively selected. The gene calls are TRBV5-8 and TRBJ2-3; a weak D match, TRBD1 (7 bases). The chain's CDR3 is CASSPEGASASGYTDTQYF. The CDR3, as DNA: TGTGCCAGCAGCCCAGAGGGGGCTAGCGCCTCTGGGTACACAGATACGCAGTATTTT.